This T cell receptor (beta chain) was captured by sequencing in a study of T-cell reconstitution after alpha-beta-depleted transplantation in children. V lost 6 bases and J 4 bases, leaving 13 bases between the germline ends. CDR1 and CDR2 (germline): DFQATT, SNEGSKA (reference sequence). This CDR3 region has 13 residues. The TCRbeta library incorporated unique molecular identifiers. TCRdb re-called the PCR reads through MiXCR, storing one row per CDR3 protein. The profile shows approximately 390,000 distinct CDR3 sequences, under 13% of them singletons. The sequence derives from a human donor who donated a stem cell graft to a child with acute myeloid leukemia. Specimen: PBMCs from the stem cell graft donor, collected from the stem cell graft. The gene calls are TRBV20-1 and TRBJ1-5; D is ambiguous. The DNA of the CDR3 is TGCAGTGCCTATGACAACAGTAATCAGCCCCAGCATTTT. It yields the protein CSAYDNSNQPQHF.